This TCR beta chain was documented in a study of regulatory T cells in long-lasting Graves disease. CDR3 regions were amplified by Arm-PCR using iRepertoire HTBI primers to build TCR beta libraries. TCRdb used MiXCR to reprocess the multiplex PCR reads, holding one entry per CDR3 protein. Here the sample spans around 460,000 distinct CDR3 sequences, 22% being singletons. V lost 3 bases and J lost 3; bases outside the gene matches: 8. Germline CDR1 MGHDK, CDR2 SYGVNS. CDR3 length equals 15 residues. Time point: persistent/refractory GD, antithyroid drugs over 5 years with positive TRAb. There was RNA extracted from PBMCs, and the TCR library was made from it.

V usage is TRBV25-1 and J usage is TRBJ2-7; TRBD1 agrees at 7 bases. Material: peripheral blood mononuclear cells (PBMCs), obtained when the disease was refractory, from a patient treated with antithyroid drugs. The source of this sequence is a female donor with Graves disease. The CDR3 DNA sequence: TGTGCCAGCAGTGACCGCCCAGGGGGTGTCTACGAGCAGTACTTC. Translating gives CASSDRPGGVYEQYF.